This T cell receptor beta chain is drawn from a study of T-cell reconstitution after alpha-beta-depleted transplantation in children. V lost 3 bases and J lost 8, with 10 bases in between. CDR3 size: 12 residues. The TCRbeta library incorporated unique molecular identifiers. TCRdb called the PCR reads again in MiXCR, with one record for every CDR3 protein. The table records around 380,000 distinct CDR3 sequences, approximately 11% of them present only once. The receptor comes from a human donor who donated a stem cell graft to a child with acute myeloid leukemia. The sequences come from PBMCs from the stem cell graft donor, collected from the stem cell graft. The V gene is TRBV12-3 or TRBV12-4, the J gene TRBJ1-1; D is uncertain. CDR3 DNA sequence: TGTGCCAGCAGTTTCTCCCGGCCCGAAGCTTTCTTT. Encoded protein: CASSFSRPEAFF.